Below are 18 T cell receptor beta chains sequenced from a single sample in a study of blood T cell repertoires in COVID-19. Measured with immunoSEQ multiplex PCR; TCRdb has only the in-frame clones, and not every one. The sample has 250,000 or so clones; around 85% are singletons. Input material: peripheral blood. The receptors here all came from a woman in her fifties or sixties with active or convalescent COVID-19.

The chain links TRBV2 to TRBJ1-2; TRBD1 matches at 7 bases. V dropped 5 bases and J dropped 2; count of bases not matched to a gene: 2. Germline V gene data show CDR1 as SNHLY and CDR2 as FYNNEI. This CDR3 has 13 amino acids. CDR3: CASSSQGNYGYTF. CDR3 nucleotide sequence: TGTGCCAGCAGTTCACAGGGGAACTATGGCTACACCTTC.

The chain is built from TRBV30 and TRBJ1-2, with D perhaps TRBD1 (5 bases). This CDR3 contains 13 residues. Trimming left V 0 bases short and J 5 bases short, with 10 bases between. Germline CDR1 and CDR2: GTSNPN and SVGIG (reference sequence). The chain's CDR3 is CAWSVLTAYGYTF. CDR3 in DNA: TGTGCCTGGAGTGTACTGACAGCGTATGGCTACACCTTC. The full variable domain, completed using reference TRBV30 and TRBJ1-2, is SQTIHQWPATLVQPVGSPLSLECTVEGTSNPNLYWYRQAAGRGLQLLFYSVGIGQISSEVPQNLSASRPQDRQFILSSKKLLLSDSGFYLCAWSVLTAYGYTFGSGTRLTVV.

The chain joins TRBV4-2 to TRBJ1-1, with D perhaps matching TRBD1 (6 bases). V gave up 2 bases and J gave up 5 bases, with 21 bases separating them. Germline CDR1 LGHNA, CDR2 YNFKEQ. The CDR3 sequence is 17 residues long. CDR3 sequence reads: CASSQSPGHRDGTEAFF. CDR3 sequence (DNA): TGTGCCAGCAGCCAAAGCCCTGGCCACAGGGACGGAACTGAAGCTTTCTTT.

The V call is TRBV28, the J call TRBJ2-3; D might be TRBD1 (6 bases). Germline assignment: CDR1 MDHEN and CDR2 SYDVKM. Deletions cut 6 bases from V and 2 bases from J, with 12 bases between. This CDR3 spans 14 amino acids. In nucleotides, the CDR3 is TGTGCCAGCAGAATTACAGGGATCACAGATACGCAGTATTTT. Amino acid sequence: CASRITGITDTQYF. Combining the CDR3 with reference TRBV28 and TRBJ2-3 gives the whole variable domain DVKVTQSSRYLVKRTGEKVFLECVQDMDHENMFWYRQDPGLGLRLIYFSYDVKMKEKGDIPEGYSVSREKKERFSLILESASTNQTSMYLCASRITGITDTQYFGPGTRLTVL.

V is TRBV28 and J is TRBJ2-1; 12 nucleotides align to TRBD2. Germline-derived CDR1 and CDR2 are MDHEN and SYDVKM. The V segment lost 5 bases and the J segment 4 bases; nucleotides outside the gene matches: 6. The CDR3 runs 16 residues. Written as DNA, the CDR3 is TGTGCCAGCAGTGCAACTCTAGCGGGAGGGTACAATGAGCAGTTCTTC. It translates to CASSATLAGGYNEQFF.

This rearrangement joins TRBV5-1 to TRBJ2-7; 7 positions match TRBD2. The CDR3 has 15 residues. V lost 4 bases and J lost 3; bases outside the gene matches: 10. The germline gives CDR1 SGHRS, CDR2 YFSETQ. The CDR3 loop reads CASSTGLGNLYEQYF. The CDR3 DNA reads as TGCGCCAGCAGCACCGGACTAGGGAACCTCTACGAGCAGTACTTC.

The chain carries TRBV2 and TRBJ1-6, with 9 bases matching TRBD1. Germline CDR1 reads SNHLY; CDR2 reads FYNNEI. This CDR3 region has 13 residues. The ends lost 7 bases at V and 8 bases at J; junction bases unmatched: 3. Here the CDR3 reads CASTRTGDSPLHF. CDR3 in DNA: TGTGCCAGCACCCGGACAGGGGATTCACCCCTCCACTTT. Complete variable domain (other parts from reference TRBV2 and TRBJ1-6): EPEVTQTPSHQVTQMGQEVILRCVPISNHLYFYWYRQILGQKVEFLVSFYNNEISEKSEIFDDQFSVERPDGSNFTLKIRSTKLEDSAMYFCASTRTGDSPLHFGNGTRLTVT.

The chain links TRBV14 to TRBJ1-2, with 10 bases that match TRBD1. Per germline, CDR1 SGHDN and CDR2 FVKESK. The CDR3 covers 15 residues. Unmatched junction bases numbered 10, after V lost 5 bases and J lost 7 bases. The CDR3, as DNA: TGTGCCAGCAGCGAACTGACAGGGGGCGCCGGTGGCTACACCTTC. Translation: CASSELTGGAGGYTF.

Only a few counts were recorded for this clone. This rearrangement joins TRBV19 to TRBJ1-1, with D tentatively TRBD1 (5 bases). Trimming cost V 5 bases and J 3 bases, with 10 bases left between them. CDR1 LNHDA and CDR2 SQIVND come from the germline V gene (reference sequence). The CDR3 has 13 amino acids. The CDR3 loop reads CASSFQGHTEAFF. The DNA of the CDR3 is TGTGCCAGTAGTTTCCAGGGCCACACTGAAGCTTTCTTT.

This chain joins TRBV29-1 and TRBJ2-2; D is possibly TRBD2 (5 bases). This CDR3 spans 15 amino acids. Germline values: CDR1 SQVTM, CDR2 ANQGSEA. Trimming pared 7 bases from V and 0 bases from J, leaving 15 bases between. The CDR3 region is CSARLAGANTGELFF. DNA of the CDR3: TGCAGCGCCCGCCTGGCGGGCGCGAACACCGGGGAGCTGTTTTTT.

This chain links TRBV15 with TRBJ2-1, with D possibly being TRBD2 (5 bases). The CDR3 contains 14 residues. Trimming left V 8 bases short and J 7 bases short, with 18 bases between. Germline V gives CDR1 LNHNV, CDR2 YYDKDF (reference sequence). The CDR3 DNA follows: TGTGCCACCCAACCCGGGGATAAAGGGAATGAGCAGTTCTTC. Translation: CATQPGDKGNEQFF. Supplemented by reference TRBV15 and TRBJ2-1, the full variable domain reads DAMVIQNPRYQVTQFGKPVTLSCSQTLNHNVMYWYQQKSSQAPKLLFHYYDKDFNNEADTPDNFQSRRPNTSFCFLDIRSPGLGDTAMYLCATQPGDKGNEQFFGPGTRLTVL.

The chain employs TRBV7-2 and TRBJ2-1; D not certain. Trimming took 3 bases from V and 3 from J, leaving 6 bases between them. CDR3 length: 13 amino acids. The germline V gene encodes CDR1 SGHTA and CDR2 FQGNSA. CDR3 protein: CASSFYSYNEQFF. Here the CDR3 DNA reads TGTGCCAGCAGCTTTTACAGCTACAATGAGCAGTTCTTC.

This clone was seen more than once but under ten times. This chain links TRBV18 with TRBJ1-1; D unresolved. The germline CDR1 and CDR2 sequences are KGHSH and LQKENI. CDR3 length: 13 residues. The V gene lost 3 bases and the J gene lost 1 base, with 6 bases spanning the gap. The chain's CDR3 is CASSPMRNTEAFF. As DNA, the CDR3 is TGTGCCAGCTCACCGATGAGGAACACTGAAGCTTTCTTT.

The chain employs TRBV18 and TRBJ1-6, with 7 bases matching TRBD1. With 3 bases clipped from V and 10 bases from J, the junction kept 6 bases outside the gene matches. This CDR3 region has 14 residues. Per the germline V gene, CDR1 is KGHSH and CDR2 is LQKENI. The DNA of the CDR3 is TGTGCCAGCTCACCGGACAGGACGAACTCACCCCTCCACTTT. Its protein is CASSPDRTNSPLHF.

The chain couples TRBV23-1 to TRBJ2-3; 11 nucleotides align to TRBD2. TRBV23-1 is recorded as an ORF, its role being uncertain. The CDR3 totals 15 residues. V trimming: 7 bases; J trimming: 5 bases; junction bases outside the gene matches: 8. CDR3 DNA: TGCGCCAGCAAGAGGGGGACTAGCGGAGGAGATACGCAGTATTTT. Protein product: CASKRGTSGGDTQYF.

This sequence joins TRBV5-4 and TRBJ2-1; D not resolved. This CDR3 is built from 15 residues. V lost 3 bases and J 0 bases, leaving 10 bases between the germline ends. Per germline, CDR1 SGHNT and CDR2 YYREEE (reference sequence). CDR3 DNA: TGTGCCAGCAGCTCAGATCTTGTCTCCTACAATGAGCAGTTCTTC. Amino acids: CASSSDLVSYNEQFF. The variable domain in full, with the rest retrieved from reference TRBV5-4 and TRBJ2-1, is ETGVTQSPTHLIKTRGQQVTLRCSSQSGHNTVSWYQQALGQGPQFIFQYYREEENGRGNFPPRFSGLQFPNYSSELNVNALELDDSALYLCASSSDLVSYNEQFFGPGTRLTVL.

The CDR3 coding sequence is TGCAGCGTTGGGGGGGAAAAGACCCTCTATGGCTACACCTTC. Translation gives CSVGGEKTLYGYTF. The rearrangement uses TRBV29-1 and TRBJ1-2, with a tentative D call TRBD1 (5 bases). The germline gives CDR1 SQVTM, CDR2 ANQGSEA. Trimming pared 4 bases from V and 4 bases from J, leaving 16 bases between. The CDR3 contains 14 residues.

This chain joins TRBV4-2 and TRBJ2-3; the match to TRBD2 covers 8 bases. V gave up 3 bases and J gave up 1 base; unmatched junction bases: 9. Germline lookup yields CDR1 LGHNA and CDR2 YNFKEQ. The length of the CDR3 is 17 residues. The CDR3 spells CASSHPRLAGRTDTQYF. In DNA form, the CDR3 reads TGTGCCAGCAGCCACCCGAGGCTAGCGGGCCGCACAGATACGCAGTATTTT.